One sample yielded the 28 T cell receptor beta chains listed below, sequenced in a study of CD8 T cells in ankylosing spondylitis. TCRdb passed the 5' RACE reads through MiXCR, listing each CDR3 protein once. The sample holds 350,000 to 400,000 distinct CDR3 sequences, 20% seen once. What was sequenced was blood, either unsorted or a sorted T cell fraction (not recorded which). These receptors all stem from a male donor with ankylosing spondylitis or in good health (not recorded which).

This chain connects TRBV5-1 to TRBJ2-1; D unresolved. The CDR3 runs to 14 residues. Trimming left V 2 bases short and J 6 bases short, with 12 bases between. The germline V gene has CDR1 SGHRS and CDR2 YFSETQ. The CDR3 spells CASSLSVASNEQFF. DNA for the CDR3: TGCGCCAGCAGCTTATCTGTCGCTAGCAATGAGCAGTTCTTC.

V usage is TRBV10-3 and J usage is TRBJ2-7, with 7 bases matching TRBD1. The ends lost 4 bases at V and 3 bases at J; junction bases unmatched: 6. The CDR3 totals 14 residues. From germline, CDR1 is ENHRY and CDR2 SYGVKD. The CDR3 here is CAISGIDRVYEQYF. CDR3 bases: TGTGCCATCAGTGGGATCGACAGGGTCTACGAGCAGTACTTC.

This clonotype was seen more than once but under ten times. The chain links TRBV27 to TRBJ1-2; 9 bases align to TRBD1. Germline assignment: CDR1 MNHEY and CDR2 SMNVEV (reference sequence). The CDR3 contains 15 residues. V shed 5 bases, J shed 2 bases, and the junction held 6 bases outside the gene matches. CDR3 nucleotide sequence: TGTGCCAGCAGTCCCGGGACAGGGAAAAACTATGGCTACACCTTC. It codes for CASSPGTGKNYGYTF.

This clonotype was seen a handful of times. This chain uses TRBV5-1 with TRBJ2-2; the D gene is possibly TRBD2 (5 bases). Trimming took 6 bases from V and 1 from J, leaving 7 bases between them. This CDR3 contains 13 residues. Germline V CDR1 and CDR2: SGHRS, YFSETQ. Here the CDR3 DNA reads TGCGCCAGCAATGGAGGGAACACCGGGGAGCTGTTTTTT. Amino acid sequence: CASNGGNTGELFF.

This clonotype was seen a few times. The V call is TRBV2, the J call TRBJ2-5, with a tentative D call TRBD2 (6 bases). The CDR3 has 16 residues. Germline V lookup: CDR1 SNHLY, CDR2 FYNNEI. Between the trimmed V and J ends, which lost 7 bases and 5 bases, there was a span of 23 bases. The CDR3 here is CASNDPRGISVETQYF. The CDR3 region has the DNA TGTGCCAGCAACGACCCCCGCGGGATTAGCGTGGAGACCCAGTACTTC. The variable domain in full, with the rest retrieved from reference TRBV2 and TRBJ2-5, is EPEVTQTPSHQVTQMGQEVILRCVPISNHLYFYWYRQILGQKVEFLVSFYNNEISEKSEIFDDQFSVERPDGSNFTLKIRSTKLEDSAMYFCASNDPRGISVETQYFGPGTRLLVL.

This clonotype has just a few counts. The CDR3 reads CASSQRTSGATDTQYF. DNA for the CDR3: TGCGCCAGCAGCCAACGGACTAGCGGGGCCACAGATACGCAGTATTTT. The chain uses TRBV4-1 and TRBJ2-3; 12 bases align to TRBD2. Germline CDR1 reads MGHRA; CDR2 reads YSYEKL. This CDR3 has 16 amino acids. J lost 2 bases, V lost 2 bases, and 2 bases had no gene match.

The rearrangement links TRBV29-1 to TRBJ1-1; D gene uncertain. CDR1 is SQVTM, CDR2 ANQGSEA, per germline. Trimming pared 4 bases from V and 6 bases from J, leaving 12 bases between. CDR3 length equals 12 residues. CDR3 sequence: CSVVAMEPEAFF. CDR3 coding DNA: TGCAGCGTTGTGGCCATGGAGCCTGAAGCTTTCTTT.

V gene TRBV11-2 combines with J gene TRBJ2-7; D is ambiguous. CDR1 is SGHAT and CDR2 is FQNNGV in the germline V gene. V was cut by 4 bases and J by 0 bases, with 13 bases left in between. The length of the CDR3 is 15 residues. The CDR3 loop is CASSYLGKSSYEQYF. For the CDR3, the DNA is TGTGCCAGCAGCTACCTCGGTAAGAGCTCCTACGAGCAGTACTTC.

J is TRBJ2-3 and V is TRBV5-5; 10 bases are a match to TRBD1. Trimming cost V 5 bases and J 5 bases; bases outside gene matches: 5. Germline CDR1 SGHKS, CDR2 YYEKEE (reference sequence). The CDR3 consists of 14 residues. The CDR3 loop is CASSTGQGGDTQYF. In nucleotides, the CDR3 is TGTGCCAGCAGTACCGGACAGGGGGGAGATACGCAGTATTTT.

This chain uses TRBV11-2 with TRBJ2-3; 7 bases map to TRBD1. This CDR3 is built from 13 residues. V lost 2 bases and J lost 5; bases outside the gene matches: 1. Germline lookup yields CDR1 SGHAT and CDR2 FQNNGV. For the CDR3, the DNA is TGTGCCAGCAGCTTATGGGACAGAGATACGCAGTATTTT. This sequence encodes CASSLWDRDTQYF.

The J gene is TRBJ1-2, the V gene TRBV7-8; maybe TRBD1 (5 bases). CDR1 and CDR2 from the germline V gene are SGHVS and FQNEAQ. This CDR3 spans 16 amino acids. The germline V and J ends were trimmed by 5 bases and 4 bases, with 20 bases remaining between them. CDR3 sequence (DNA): TGTGCCAGCAGCAAAGGGGTGGACGGATTTGGCTATGGCTACACCTTC. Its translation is CASSKGVDGFGYGYTF.

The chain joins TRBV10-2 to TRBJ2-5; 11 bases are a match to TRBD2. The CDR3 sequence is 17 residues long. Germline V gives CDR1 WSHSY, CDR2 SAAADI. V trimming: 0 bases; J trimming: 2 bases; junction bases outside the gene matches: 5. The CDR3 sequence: CASSESRLAGGQETQYF. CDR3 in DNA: TGCGCCAGCAGTGAGTCGCGGCTAGCGGGGGGTCAAGAGACCCAGTACTTC.

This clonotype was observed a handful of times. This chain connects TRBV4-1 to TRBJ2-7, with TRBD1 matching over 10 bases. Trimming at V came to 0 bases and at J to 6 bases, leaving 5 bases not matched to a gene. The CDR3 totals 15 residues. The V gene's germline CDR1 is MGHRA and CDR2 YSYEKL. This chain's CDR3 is CASSQDLGTGVEQYF. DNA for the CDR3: TGCGCCAGCAGCCAAGATCTGGGGACAGGGGTCGAGCAGTACTTC.

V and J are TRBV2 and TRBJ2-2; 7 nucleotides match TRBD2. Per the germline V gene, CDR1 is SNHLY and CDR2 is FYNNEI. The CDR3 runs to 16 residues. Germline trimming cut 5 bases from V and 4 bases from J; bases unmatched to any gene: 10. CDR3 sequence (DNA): TGTGCCAGCAGTTTTGTCGCTAGCGGCCCCACCGGGGAGCTGTTTTTT. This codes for CASSFVASGPTGELFF.

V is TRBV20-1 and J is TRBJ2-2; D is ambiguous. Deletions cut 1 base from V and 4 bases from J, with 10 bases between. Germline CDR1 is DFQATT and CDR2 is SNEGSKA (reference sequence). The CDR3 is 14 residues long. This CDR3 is CSARVVGPTGELFF. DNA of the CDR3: TGCAGTGCTAGAGTTGTAGGGCCCACCGGGGAGCTGTTTTTT.

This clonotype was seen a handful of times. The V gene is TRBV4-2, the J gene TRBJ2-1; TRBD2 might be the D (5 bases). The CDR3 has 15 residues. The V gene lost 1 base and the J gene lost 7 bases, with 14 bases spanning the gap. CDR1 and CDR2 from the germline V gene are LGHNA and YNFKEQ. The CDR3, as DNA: TGTGCCAGCAGCCAAGCTCAGGACTGGGATAATGAGCAGTTCTTC. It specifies CASSQAQDWDNEQFF.

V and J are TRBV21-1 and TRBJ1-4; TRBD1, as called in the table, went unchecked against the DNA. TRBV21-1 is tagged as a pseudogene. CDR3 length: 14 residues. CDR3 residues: CASSSDREGEKLFF. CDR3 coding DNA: TGTGCCAGCAGCTCCGACAGGGAGGGTGAAAAACTGTTTTTT.

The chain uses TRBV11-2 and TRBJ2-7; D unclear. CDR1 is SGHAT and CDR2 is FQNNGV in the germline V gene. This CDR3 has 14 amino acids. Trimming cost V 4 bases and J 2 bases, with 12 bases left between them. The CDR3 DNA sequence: TGTGCCAGCAGCTCGATTTCCAAGCCCTACGAGCAGTACTTC. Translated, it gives CASSSISKPYEQYF. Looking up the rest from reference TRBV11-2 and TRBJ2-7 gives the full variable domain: EAGVAQSPRYKIIEKRQSVAFWCNPISGHATLYWYQQILGQGPKLLIQFQNNGVVDDSQLPKDRFSAERLKGVDSTLKIQPAKLEDSAVYLCASSSISKPYEQYFGPGTRLTVT.

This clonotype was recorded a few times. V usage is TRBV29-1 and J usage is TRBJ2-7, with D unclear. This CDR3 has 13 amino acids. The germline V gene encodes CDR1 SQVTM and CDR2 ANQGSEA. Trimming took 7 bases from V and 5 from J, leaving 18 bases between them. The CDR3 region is CSASAPLTDEQYF. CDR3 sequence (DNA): TGCAGCGCTTCAGCCCCCCTAACAGACGAGCAGTACTTC.

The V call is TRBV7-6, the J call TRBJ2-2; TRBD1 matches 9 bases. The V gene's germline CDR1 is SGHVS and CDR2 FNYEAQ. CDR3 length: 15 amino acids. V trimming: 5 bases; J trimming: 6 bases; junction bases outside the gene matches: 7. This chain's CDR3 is CASSPGTGRAGELFF. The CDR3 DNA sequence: TGTGCCAGCAGCCCCGGGACAGGGAGGGCCGGGGAGCTGTTTTTT.

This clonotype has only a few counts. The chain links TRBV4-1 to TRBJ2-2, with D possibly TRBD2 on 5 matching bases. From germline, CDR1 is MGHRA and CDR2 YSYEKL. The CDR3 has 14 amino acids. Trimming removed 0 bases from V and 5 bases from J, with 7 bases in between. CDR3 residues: CASSQDTGTGELFF. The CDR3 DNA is TGCGCCAGCAGCCAAGATACGGGAACCGGGGAGCTGTTTTTT.

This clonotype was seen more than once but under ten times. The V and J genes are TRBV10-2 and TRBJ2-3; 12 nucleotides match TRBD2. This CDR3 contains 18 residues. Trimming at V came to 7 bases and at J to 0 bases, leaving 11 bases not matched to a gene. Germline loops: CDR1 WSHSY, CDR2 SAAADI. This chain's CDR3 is CASTPWTSGDPSTDTQYF. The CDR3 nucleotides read TGCGCCAGCACCCCTTGGACTAGCGGGGATCCTAGCACAGATACGCAGTATTTT.

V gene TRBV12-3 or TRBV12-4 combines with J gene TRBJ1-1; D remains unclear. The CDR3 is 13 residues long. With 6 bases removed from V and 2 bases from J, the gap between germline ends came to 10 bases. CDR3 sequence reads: CASRFSPNTEAFF. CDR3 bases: TGTGCCAGCAGGTTCAGCCCCAACACTGAAGCTTTCTTT.

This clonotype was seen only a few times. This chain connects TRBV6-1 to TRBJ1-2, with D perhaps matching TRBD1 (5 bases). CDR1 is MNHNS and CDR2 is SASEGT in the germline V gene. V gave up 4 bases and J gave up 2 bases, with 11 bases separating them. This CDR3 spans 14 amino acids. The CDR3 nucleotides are TGTGCCAGCAGTGCGCTGGGGGGGAACTATGGCTACACCTTC. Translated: CASSALGGNYGYTF.

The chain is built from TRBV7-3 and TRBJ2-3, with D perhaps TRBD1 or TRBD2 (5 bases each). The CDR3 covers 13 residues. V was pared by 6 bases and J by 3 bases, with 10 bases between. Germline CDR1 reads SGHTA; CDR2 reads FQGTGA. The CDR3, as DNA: TGTGCCAGCAGGCTAGAGGGGACAGATACGCAGTATTTT. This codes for CASRLEGTDTQYF.

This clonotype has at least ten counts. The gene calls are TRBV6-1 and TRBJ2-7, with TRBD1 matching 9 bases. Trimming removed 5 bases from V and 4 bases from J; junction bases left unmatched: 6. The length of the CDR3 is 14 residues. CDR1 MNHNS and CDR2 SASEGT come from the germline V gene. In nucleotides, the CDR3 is TGTGCCAGCAGTCCGCGGGACAGGGTGTACGAGCAGTACTTC. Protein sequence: CASSPRDRVYEQYF.

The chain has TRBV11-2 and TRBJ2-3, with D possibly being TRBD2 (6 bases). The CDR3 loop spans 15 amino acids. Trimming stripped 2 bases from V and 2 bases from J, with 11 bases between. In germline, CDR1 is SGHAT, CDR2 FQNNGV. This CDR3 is CASSLTAGSTDTQYF. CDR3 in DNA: TGTGCCAGCAGCTTAACTGCGGGATCCACAGATACGCAGTATTTT. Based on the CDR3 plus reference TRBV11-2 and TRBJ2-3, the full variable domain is EAGVAQSPRYKIIEKRQSVAFWCNPISGHATLYWYQQILGQGPKLLIQFQNNGVVDDSQLPKDRFSAERLKGVDSTLKIQPAKLEDSAVYLCASSLTAGSTDTQYFGPGTRLTVL.

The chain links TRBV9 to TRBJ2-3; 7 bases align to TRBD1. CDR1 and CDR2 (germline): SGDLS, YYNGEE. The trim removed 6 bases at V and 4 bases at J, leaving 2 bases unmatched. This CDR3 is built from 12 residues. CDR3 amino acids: CASTDRPDTQYF. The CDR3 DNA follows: TGTGCCAGCACGGACAGGCCAGATACGCAGTATTTT.